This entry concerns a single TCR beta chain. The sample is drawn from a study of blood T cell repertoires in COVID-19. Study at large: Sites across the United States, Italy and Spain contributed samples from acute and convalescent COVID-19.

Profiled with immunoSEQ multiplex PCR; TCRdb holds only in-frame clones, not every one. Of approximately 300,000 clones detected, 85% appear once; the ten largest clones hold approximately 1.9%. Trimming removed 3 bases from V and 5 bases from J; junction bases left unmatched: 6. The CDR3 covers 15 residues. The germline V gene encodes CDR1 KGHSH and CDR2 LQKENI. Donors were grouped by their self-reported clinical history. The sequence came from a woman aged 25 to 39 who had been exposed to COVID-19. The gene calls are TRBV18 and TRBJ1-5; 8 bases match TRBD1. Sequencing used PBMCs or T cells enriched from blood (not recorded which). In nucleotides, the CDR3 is TGTGCCAGCTCACCCCAGGGGGCCCTTGATCAGCCCCAGCATTTT. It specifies CASSPQGALDQPQHF. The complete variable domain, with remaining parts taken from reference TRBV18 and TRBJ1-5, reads NAGVMQNPRHLVRRRGQEARLRCSPMKGHSHVYWYRQLPEEGLKFMVYLQKENIIDESGMPKERFSAEFPKEGPSILRIQQVVRGDSAAYFCASSPQGALDQPQHFGDGTRLSIL.